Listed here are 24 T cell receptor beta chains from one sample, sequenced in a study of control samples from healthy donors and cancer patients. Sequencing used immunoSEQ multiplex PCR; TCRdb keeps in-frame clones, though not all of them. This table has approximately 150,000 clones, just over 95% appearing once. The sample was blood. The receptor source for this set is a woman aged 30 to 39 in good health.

The chain's CDR3 is CASSPEGTGELFF. Written as DNA, the CDR3 is TGTGCCAGCAGTCCCGAAGGGACCGGGGAGCTGTTTTTT. The chain combines TRBV12-3 or TRBV12-4 with TRBJ2-2; D gene unclear. The V gene lost 5 bases and the J gene lost 5 bases, with 9 bases spanning the gap. The CDR3 is 13 amino acids.

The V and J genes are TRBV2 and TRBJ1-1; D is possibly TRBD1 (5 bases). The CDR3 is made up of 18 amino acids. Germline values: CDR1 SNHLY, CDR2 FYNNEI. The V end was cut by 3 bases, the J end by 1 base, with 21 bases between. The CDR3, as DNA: TGTGCCAGCAGTGATTCGGGACGGCGAAGAAGGGGGAACACTGAAGCTTTCTTT. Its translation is CASSDSGRRRRGNTEAFF.

CDR3 in amino acids: CASSLAVLPREQYF. The DNA for the CDR3 is TGCGCCAGCAGCTTGGCGGTCCTCCCTCGGGAGCAGTACTTC. V gene TRBV5-1 combines with J gene TRBJ2-7; unclear D gene. The V gene lost 0 bases and the J gene lost 7 bases, with 14 bases spanning the gap. Germline V gene data show CDR1 as SGHRS and CDR2 as YFSETQ. The CDR3 contains 14 residues.

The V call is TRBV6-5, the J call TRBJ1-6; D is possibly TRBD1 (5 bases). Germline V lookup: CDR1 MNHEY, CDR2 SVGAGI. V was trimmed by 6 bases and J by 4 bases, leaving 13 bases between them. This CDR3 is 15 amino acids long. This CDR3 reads CASSTGTAYNSPLHF. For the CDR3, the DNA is TGTGCCAGCAGCACCGGGACCGCTTATAATTCACCCCTCCACTTT.

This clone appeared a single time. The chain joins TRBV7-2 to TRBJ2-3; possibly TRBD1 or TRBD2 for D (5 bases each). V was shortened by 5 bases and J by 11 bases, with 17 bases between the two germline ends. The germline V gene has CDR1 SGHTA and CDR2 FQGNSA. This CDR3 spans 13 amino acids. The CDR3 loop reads CASSRDRTFVQYF. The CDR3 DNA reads TGTGCCAGCAGCCGGGACCGAACTTTTGTGCAGTATTTT.

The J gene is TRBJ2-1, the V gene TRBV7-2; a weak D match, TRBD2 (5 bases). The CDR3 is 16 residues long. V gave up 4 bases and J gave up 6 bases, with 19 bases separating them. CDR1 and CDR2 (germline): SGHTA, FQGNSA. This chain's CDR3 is CASSSRSGNRPNEQFF. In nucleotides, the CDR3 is TGTGCCAGCAGCTCAAGATCGGGGAACAGACCCAATGAGCAGTTCTTC. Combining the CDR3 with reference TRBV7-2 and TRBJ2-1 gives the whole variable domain GAGVSQSPSNKVTEKGKDVELRCDPISGHTALYWYRQSLGQGLEFLIYFQGNSAPDKSGLPSDRFSAERTGGSVSTLTIQRTQQEDSAVYLCASSSRSGNRPNEQFFGPGTRLTVL.

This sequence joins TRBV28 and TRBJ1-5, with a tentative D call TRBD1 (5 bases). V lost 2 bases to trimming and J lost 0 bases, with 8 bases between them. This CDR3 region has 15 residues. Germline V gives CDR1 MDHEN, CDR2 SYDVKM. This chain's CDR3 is CASSLGTYSNQPQHF. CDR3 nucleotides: TGTGCCAGCAGTTTAGGGACGTATAGCAATCAGCCCCAGCATTTT.

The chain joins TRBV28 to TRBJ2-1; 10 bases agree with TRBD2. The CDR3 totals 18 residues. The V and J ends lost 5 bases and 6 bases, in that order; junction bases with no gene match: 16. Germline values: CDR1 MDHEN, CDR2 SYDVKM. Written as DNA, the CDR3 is TGTGCCAGCAGTCCACCTATGGCCCCTAGCGGGGGTCCCAATGAGCAGTTCTTC. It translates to CASSPPMAPSGGPNEQFF.

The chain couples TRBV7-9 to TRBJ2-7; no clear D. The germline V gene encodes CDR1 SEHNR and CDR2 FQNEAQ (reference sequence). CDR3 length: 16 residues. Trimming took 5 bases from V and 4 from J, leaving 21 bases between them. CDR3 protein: CASSPRAGVSMYEQYF. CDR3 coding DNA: TGTGCCAGCAGCCCGAGAGCCGGAGTGTCTATGTACGAGCAGTACTTC. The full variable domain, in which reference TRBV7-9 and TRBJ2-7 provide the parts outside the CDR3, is DTGVSQNPRHKITKRGQNVTFRCDPISEHNRLYWYRQTLGQGPEFLTYFQNEAQLEKSRLLSDRFSAERPKGSFSTLEIQRTEQGDSAMYLCASSPRAGVSMYEQYFGPGTRLTVT.

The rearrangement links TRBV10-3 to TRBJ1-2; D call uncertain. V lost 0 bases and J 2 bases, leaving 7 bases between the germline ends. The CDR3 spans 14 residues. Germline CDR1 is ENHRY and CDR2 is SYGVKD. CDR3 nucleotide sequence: TGTGCCATCAGTGAGTCGGGCAGAAACTATGGCTACACCTTC. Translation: CAISESGRNYGYTF.

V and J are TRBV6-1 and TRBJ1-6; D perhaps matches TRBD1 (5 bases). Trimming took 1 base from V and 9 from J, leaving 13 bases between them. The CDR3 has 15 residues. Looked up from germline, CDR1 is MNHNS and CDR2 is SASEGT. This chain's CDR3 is CASSEGGREISPLHF. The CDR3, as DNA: TGTGCCAGCAGTGAAGGGGGCAGGGAGATTTCACCCCTCCACTTT.

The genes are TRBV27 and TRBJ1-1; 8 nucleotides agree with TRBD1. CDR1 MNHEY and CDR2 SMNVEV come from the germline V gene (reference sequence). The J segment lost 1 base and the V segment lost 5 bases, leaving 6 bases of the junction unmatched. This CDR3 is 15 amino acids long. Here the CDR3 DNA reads TGTGCCAGCAGTCCGACGGGACAGGAGAACACTGAAGCTTTCTTT. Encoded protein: CASSPTGQENTEAFF.

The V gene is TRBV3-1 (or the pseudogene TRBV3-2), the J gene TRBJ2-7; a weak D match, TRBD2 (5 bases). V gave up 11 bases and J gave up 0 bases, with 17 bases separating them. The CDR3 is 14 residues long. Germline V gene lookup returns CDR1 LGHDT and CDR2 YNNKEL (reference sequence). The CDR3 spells CASSPLGYSYEQYF. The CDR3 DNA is TGTGCCTCCTCCCCACTAGGCTACTCCTACGAGCAGTACTTC.

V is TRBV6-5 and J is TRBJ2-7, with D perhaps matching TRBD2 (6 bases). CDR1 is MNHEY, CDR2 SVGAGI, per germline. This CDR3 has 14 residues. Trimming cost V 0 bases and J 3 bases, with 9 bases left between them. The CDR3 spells CASSYSLTSYEQYF. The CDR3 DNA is TGTGCCAGCAGTTACTCCTTGACTAGCTACGAGCAGTACTTC.

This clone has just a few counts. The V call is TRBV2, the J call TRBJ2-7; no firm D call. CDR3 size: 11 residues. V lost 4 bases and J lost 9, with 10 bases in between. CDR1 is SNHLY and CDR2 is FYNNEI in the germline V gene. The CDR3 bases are TGTGCCAGCAGTGGGGGTCAGGTGCAGTACTTC. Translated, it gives CASSGGQVQYF. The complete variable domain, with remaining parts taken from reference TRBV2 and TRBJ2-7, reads EPEVTQTPSHQVTQMGQEVILRCVPISNHLYFYWYRQILGQKVEFLVSFYNNEISEKSEIFDDQFSVERPDGSNFTLKIRSTKLEDSAMYFCASSGGQVQYFGPGTRLTVT.

The CDR3 DNA is TGTGCCAGCAGCCAAGCACTAGCGGAAGGTCCAGATACGCAGTATTTT. This encodes CASSQALAEGPDTQYF. This chain connects TRBV14 to TRBJ2-3; 8 bases fit TRBD2. The V and J ends lost 1 base and 4 bases, in that order; junction bases with no gene match: 7. The CDR3 is made up of 16 amino acids. Germline CDR1 and CDR2: SGHDN and FVKESK.

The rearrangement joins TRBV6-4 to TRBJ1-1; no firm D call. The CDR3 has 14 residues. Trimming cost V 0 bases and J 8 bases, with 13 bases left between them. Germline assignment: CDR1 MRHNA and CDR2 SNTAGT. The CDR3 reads CASSDSGREEEAFF. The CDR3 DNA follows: TGTGCCAGCAGTGACTCCGGACGGGAAGAAGAAGCTTTCTTT.

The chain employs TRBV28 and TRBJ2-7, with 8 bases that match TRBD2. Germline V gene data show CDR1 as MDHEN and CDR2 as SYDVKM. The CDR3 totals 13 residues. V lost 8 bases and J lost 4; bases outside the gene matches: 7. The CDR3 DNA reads TGTGCCAGCGGAAAGCGGGAGACGTACGAGCAGTACTTC. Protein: CASGKRETYEQYF.

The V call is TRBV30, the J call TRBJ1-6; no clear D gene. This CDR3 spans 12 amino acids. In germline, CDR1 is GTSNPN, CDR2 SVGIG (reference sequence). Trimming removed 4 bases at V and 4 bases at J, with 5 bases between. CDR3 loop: CAWTGYNSPLHF. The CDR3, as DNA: TGTGCCTGGACGGGGTATAATTCACCCCTCCACTTT.

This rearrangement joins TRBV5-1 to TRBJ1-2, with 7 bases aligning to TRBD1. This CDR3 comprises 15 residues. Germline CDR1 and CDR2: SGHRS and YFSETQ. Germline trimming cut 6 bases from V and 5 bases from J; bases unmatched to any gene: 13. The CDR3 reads CASNPPGTDPYGYTF. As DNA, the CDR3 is TGCGCCAGCAACCCTCCCGGGACAGATCCTTATGGCTACACCTTC.

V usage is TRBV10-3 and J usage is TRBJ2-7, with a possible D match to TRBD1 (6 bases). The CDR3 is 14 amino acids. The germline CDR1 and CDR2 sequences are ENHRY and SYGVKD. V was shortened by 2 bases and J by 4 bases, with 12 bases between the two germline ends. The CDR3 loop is CAISEGGDRYEQYF. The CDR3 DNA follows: TGTGCCATCAGTGAGGGGGGCGATAGGTACGAGCAGTACTTC.

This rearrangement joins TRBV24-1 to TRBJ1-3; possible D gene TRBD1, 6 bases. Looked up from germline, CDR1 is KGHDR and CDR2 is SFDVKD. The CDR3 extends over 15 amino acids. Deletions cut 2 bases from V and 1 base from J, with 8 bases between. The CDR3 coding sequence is TGTGCCACCAGTGATTCCGGACAGTCTGGAAACACCATATATTTT. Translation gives CATSDSGQSGNTIYF.

CDR3 sequence: CASSPWTIRNTGELFF. In nucleotides, the CDR3 is TGTGCCAGTAGTCCCTGGACCATCCGGAACACCGGGGAGCTGTTTTTT. The chain has TRBV19 and TRBJ2-2; D not resolved. This CDR3 comprises 16 residues. Trimming left V 5 bases short and J 1 base short, with 14 bases between. Germline V lookup: CDR1 LNHDA, CDR2 SQIVND (reference sequence).

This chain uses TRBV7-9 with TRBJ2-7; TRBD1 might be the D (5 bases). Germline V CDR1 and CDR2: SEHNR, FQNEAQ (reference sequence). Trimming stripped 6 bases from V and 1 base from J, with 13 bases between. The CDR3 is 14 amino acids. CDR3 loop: CASSSRAGSYEQYF. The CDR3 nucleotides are TGTGCCAGCAGTTCCCGGGCAGGGTCCTACGAGCAGTACTTC.